The subject of this entry is one T cell receptor beta chain. No antigen is known for it. No base qualities exist here, and no much larger clone lies one base off it. Each collaborating institution followed its own protocols to collect whole blood in K2EDTA tubes. Collaborator samples were shipped for TCRbeta analysis as frozen whole blood, isolated PBMCs, or DNA extracted from either sample type. This entry is derived from a study of blood T cell repertoires in COVID-19 (TCRdb year 2020). For the wider study: The collaborator samples originated in the United States, Italy and Spain and spanned the acute and convalescent phases of COVID-19. The prospective study material was composed of cDNA or gDNA derived from T cells, B-cell-depleted T cells, or PBMCs. Subjects who had been exposed to COVID-19, were actively infected with it, or had recovered from it provided the deeply sampled blood TCRbeta repertoires that made up the dataset. The repertoires were released in a freely available public database meant as a resource for research on the immune response to SARS-CoV-2. Samples came from the ongoing ImmuneRACE study (first 160 participants) plus 1,254 subjects from 6 global collaborators. Nearly every sample came with metadata listing a de-identified subject ID, COVID-19 status, age in years and sex. HLA class I and class II types, where available, came from metadata supplied by the sample provider rather than from assay-based typing.

Study-level results and caveats: The amount of clinical and demographic metadata varied by source and participant and was provided uncurated.

Via the germline V gene, CDR1 is MNHEY and CDR2 SVGAGI. From its cysteine to its phenylalanine, the CDR3 spans 13 amino acids. The retained sequence is limited to the CDR3, 39 bases, with the frame set at the first base. Trimmed from V: 7 bases; trimmed from J: 9 bases; junction bases lacking a gene match: 5. TCRbeta CDR3 regions were amplified from genomic DNA using the immunoSEQ Assay, a bias-controlled multiplex PCR. In the authors' own workflow: Nucleated cell counts per sample were estimated from amplification of reference gene primers within the assay. To quantify the absolute abundance of each unique TCRbeta CDR3 rearrangement, sequence reads were collapsed and filtered. Productive Simpson clonality was computed per sample as the square root of Simpson's diversity index over productive rearrangements. TCRdb stores this immuneACCESS table with in-frame sequences only. Part of the clones is absent; in the studies checked, under half of the shortfall reflects unresolved V genes, and no reason is known for the rest. V and J calls and clone size are those listed in that table; D and trimming were worked out from the DNA. Here the sample has 95,000 to 100,000 clones; 85% occur a single time. Around 2% of the sample is in the top ten clones.

The chain is made from TRBV6-5 and TRBJ2-1, with 11 central nucleotides matching TRBD2. This receptor was obtained from a woman between 65 and 79 years old with active or convalescent COVID-19. The sample was peripheral blood. The DNA is TGTGCCAGCACCACTAGCGGGGGCACTGAGCAGTTCTTC. The resulting protein is CASTTSGGTEQFF.